This TCR beta chain is drawn from a study of blood T cell repertoires in COVID-19. Study overall: Italy, Spain and the United States were the sources of the convalescent and acute COVID-19 samples. In each case, the material was cDNA or gDNA derived from T cells, B-cell-depleted T cells, or PBMCs.

This clone was detected a few times. Original processing notes: For nucleated cells, counts were estimated from reference gene primer amplification. Produced via immunoSEQ multiplex PCR; TCRdb's table is partial and in-frame only. D and trimming were read from the DNA, whereas the V and J calls and clone size are those reported in that table. The sample holds roughly 35,000 clones, 78% seen once. This sequence was found in a man older than 75 with acute or convalescent COVID-19. The sequenced sample consisted of peripheral blood.

CDR3 nucleotide sequence: TGTGCCAGCAGTTACAAGGGGGTCACTGAAGCTTTCTTT. This gives the protein CASSYKGVTEAFF. The chain employs TRBV6-5 and TRBJ1-1; TRBD1 might be the D (6 bases). The CDR3 contains 13 residues. Trimming took 2 bases from V and 4 from J, leaving 8 bases between them. The germline gives CDR1 MNHEY, CDR2 SVGAGI.